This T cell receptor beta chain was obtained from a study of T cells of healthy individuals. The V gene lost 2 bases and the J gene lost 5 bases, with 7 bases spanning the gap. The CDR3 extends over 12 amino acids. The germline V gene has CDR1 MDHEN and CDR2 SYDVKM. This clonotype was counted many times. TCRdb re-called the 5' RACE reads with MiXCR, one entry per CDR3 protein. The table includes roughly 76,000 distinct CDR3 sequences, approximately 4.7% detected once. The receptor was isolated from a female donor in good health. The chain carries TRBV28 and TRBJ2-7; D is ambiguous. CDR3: CASSLVGHEQYF. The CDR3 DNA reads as TGTGCCAGCAGTTTAGTGGGCCACGAGCAGTACTTC. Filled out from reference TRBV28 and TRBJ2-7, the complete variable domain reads DVKVTQSSRYLVKRTGEKVFLECVQDMDHENMFWYRQDPGLGLRLIYFSYDVKMKEKGDIPEGYSVSREKKERFSLILESASTNQTSMYLCASSLVGHEQYFGPGTRLTVT.